The 27 T cell receptor beta chains below all came from one sample that was sequenced in a study of long-term antiretroviral therapy in people with HIV. Investigators performed immunoSEQ version v3.0 at survey level. Only in-frame clones appear in the TCRdb table, and some are missing; sequencing was by immunoSEQ multiplex PCR. The table includes 20,000 to 25,000 clones, about 86% detected once. The sequencing here drew on unsorted PBMCs, taken 0.1 years before starting antiretroviral therapy. The receptors were gathered from a middle-aged man with HIV.

Here the CDR3 DNA reads TGTGCCAGCATCAAAGGGGGTCCCCCAGATACGCAGTATTTT. Amino acid sequence: CASIKGGPPDTQYF. The rearrangement uses TRBV2 and TRBJ2-3; the D gene is possibly TRBD1 (6 bases). In germline, CDR1 is SNHLY, CDR2 FYNNEI. The CDR3 sequence is 14 residues long. V was trimmed by 7 bases and J by 4 bases, leaving 15 bases between them.

The J gene is TRBJ2-2, the V gene TRBV2; TRBD1 or TRBD2 may be the D gene (7 bases each). Trimming shortened V by 4 bases and J by 6 bases, and 12 bases separated the two germline ends. In germline, CDR1 is SNHLY, CDR2 FYNNEI. This CDR3 region has 14 residues. CDR3 loop: CASSVQGGAGELFF. DNA of the CDR3: TGTGCCAGCAGTGTCCAGGGGGGGGCCGGGGAGCTGTTTTTT.

This clone has more than one count but fewer than ten. The chain joins TRBV30 to TRBJ1-5; 10 bases are a match to TRBD1. Germline lookup yields CDR1 GTSNPN and CDR2 SVGIG (reference sequence). Trimming at V came to 3 bases and at J to 7 bases, leaving 6 bases not matched to a gene. The CDR3 covers 14 residues. CDR3 in amino acids: CAWSRDRGGQPQHF. The DNA for the CDR3 is TGTGCCTGGAGCAGGGACAGGGGAGGGCAGCCCCAGCATTTT.

The chain combines TRBV7-9 with TRBJ2-3; D possibly corresponds to TRBD2 (7 bases). V was clipped by 2 bases and J by 4 bases, with 13 bases between them. Germline V gene data show CDR1 as SEHNR and CDR2 as FQNEAQ (reference sequence). The CDR3 totals 15 residues. CDR3 region: CASSLHGGRADTQYF. CDR3 DNA sequence: TGTGCCAGCAGCTTACACGGGGGGCGCGCAGATACGCAGTATTTT.

The CDR3: CASSSYRGQNEQYF. CDR3 coding DNA: TGTGCCAGCAGCTCTTACAGGGGGCAAAACGAGCAGTACTTC. The genes are TRBV13 and TRBJ2-7, with TRBD1 matching 9 bases. V gave up 4 bases and J gave up 5 bases; unmatched junction bases: 6. The CDR3 has 14 amino acids. The germline V gene has CDR1 PRHDT and CDR2 FYEKMQ (reference sequence).

The chain carries TRBV4-2 and TRBJ2-2; perhaps TRBD2 as D (7 bases). V dropped 0 bases and J dropped 2 bases, with 13 bases sitting between them. Looked up from germline, CDR1 is LGHNA and CDR2 is YNFKEQ. The CDR3 spans 17 residues. CDR3 sequence: CASSQDGGASNTGELFF. The CDR3 DNA reads as TGTGCCAGCAGCCAAGATGGGGGGGCCTCTAACACCGGGGAGCTGTTTTTT.

The DNA of the CDR3 is TGTGCCAGCAGTGAGGGCAACTACAATGAGCAGTTCTTC. This translates into CASSEGNYNEQFF. The V and J genes are TRBV2 and TRBJ2-1; no reliable D call. This CDR3 comprises 13 residues. The V end was cut by 3 bases, the J end by 3 bases, with 6 bases between. The germline CDR1 and CDR2 sequences are SNHLY and FYNNEI.

V gene TRBV5-1 combines with J gene TRBJ2-7, with 8 bases matching TRBD2. The CDR3 sequence is 15 residues long. Germline V gene sequence: CDR1 SGHRS, CDR2 YFSETQ. The V gene end was trimmed by 0 bases and the J gene end by 2 bases; junction bases not matched to a gene: 4. This chain's CDR3 is CASSLGIAGTYEQYF. As DNA, the CDR3 is TGCGCCAGCAGCTTGGGAATAGCGGGAACCTACGAGCAGTACTTC.

This chain links TRBV9 with TRBJ1-1; D is unclear. Per germline, CDR1 SGDLS and CDR2 YYNGEE. The V end lost 4 bases, the J end lost 4 bases, and 14 bases lay between the germline ends. CDR3 size: 14 residues. CDR3 DNA sequence: TGTGCCAGCAGCCCAGACGGGGATGGCACTGAAGCTTTCTTT. Protein: CASSPDGDGTEAFF.

This chain links TRBV19 with TRBJ1-5; no firm D call. The CDR3 has 15 residues. V lost 1 base to trimming and J lost 3 bases, with 10 bases between them. Germline V gene data show CDR1 as LNHDA and CDR2 as SQIVND (reference sequence). The CDR3 region has the DNA TGTGCCAGTAGTATAGTCGCCACCACCAATCAGCCCCAGCATTTT. Protein: CASSIVATTNQPQHF.

The genes are TRBV4-3 and TRBJ1-2, with D perhaps matching TRBD1 (5 bases). The CDR3 consists of 16 residues. Germline CDR1 is LGHNA and CDR2 is YSLEER. With 0 bases removed from V and 3 bases from J, the gap between germline ends came to 14 bases. The CDR3 nucleotides read TGCGCCAGCAGCCAAGATCACGGCCGGGGGTACTATGGCTACACCTTC. Protein sequence: CASSQDHGRGYYGYTF.

This clone was detected only a few times. This chain links TRBV5-8 with TRBJ2-5, with 9 bases fitting TRBD1. J was trimmed by 3 bases and V by 4 bases; bases with no gene match: 7. This CDR3 contains 15 residues. CDR1 is SGHTS, CDR2 YDEGEE, per germline. The CDR3 region is CASSDPGQGEETQYF. In DNA form, the CDR3 reads TGTGCCAGCAGCGACCCGGGACAGGGTGAAGAGACCCAGTACTTC.

The rearrangement joins TRBV5-6 to TRBJ2-5, with 10 bases lining up with TRBD2. This CDR3 contains 14 residues. V lost 4 bases, J lost 7 bases, and 7 bases stayed unmatched. Germline V lookup: CDR1 SGHDT, CDR2 YYEEEE. The CDR3 nucleotides are TGTGCCAGCAGCATGGGGACTAGCGTGGCGACCCAGTACTTC. This sequence encodes CASSMGTSVATQYF.

The chain has TRBV9 and TRBJ2-3; TRBD2 aligns across 7 bases. Germline V CDR1 and CDR2: SGDLS, YYNGEE. The V gene end was trimmed by 4 bases and the J gene end by 6 bases; junction bases not matched to a gene: 14. The CDR3 covers 16 residues. DNA for the CDR3: TGTGCCAGCAGCTCCCACTTTACGGGAGGAACGGATACGCAGTATTTT. Translating gives CASSSHFTGGTDTQYF.

The chain recombines TRBV6-1 with TRBJ2-5; 8 bases match TRBD2. The CDR3 has 17 residues. The V gene end was trimmed by 2 bases and the J gene end by 5 bases; junction bases not matched to a gene: 13. Germline values: CDR1 MNHNS, CDR2 SASEGT. CDR3 sequence reads: CASSELSLAGRVETQYF. The CDR3, as DNA: TGTGCCAGCAGTGAACTCTCTTTAGCGGGGAGGGTGGAGACCCAGTACTTC.

This clone was seen a single time. J is TRBJ2-7 and V is TRBV7-7, with unresolved D. Germline V CDR1 and CDR2: SSHAT, FNYEAQ (reference sequence). The V and J ends lost 5 bases and 3 bases respectively, with 11 bases between them. This CDR3 is 13 amino acids long. CDR3 sequence (DNA): TGTGCCAGCAGCCTAGGACCGATCTACGAGCAGTACTTC. This sequence encodes CASSLGPIYEQYF.

The chain combines TRBV28 with TRBJ1-1, with 10 bases that match TRBD1. The V gene end was trimmed by 3 bases and the J gene end by 1 base; junction bases not matched to a gene: 5. The length of the CDR3 is 16 residues. Germline assignment: CDR1 MDHEN and CDR2 SYDVKM. CDR3: CASSFGWDRGNTEAFF. The CDR3 nucleotides read TGTGCCAGCAGTTTTGGGTGGGACAGGGGGAACACTGAAGCTTTCTTT.

V gene TRBV5-1 combines with J gene TRBJ2-5, with 9 bases fitting TRBD1. Germline V gene sequence: CDR1 SGHRS, CDR2 YFSETQ. The CDR3 is made up of 16 amino acids. The trim removed 3 bases at V and 3 bases at J, leaving 9 bases unmatched. The CDR3 nucleotides are TGCGCCAGCAGCTATCCGACAGGGGGTGTCGAAGAGACCCAGTACTTC. This codes for CASSYPTGGVEETQYF.

The chain links TRBV25-1 to TRBJ2-2, with 9 bases fitting TRBD2. The CDR3 spans 17 residues. V gave up 1 base and J gave up 7 bases; unmatched junction bases: 10. CDR1 and CDR2 (germline): MGHDK, SYGVNS. CDR3 sequence reads: CASSEFAGGPRNGELFF. The CDR3 coding sequence is TGTGCCAGCAGTGAATTTGCGGGAGGGCCTAGAAACGGGGAGCTGTTTTTT.

The CDR3 nucleotides read TGTGCCAGCAGCTTAGTTCAGGTCCTCTCTGGAAACACCATATATTTT. Translation: CASSLVQVLSGNTIYF. The chain couples TRBV7-2 to TRBJ1-3, with D hard to call. This CDR3 has 16 residues. Germline V CDR1 and CDR2: SGHTA, FQGNSA. V shed 1 base and J shed 0 bases, with 10 bases lying between them. The full variable domain, its missing parts supplied by reference TRBV7-2 and TRBJ1-3, is GAGVSQSPSNKVTEKGKDVELRCDPISGHTALYWYRQSLGQGLEFLIYFQGNSAPDKSGLPSDRFSAERTGGSVSTLTIQRTQQEDSAVYLCASSLVQVLSGNTIYFGEGSWLTVV.

The V gene is TRBV7-2, the J gene TRBJ2-5; no clear D gene. The V and J ends lost 1 base and 0 bases respectively, with 3 bases between them. From germline, CDR1 is SGHTA and CDR2 FQGNSA. This CDR3 has 13 residues. The CDR3 DNA follows: TGTGCCAGCAGCTTAGGGTACCAAGAGACCCAGTACTTC. It codes for CASSLGYQETQYF.

The genes are TRBV5-1 and TRBJ2-5, with 9 bases lining up with TRBD2. The germline V gene has CDR1 SGHRS and CDR2 YFSETQ. V shed 1 base and J 5 bases; nucleotides not matched to a gene: 15. The CDR3 contains 18 residues. In DNA, the CDR3 is TGCGCCAGCAGCTTGAGGCCTAGCGGGGCCCCTAGGGTCGAGACCCAGTACTTC. This codes for CASSLRPSGAPRVETQYF.

The rearrangement links TRBV2 to TRBJ2-7; D unresolved. The CDR3 consists of 14 residues. V gave up 1 base and J gave up 5 bases, with 12 bases separating them. Germline V CDR1 and CDR2: SNHLY, FYNNEI. The CDR3 DNA is TGTGCCAGCAGTGAAGTATGGGGAATTGACGAGCAGTACTTC. Translating it yields CASSEVWGIDEQYF.

The gene calls are TRBV28 and TRBJ2-2, with TRBD1 as a possible D gene (6 bases). The CDR3 covers 16 residues. Germline V gene sequence: CDR1 MDHEN, CDR2 SYDVKM. V shed 6 bases and J shed 3 bases, with 17 bases lying between them. This CDR3 is CASSYTGPTDTGELFF. For the CDR3, the DNA is TGTGCCAGCAGCTATACAGGGCCTACGGACACCGGGGAGCTGTTTTTT.

This clone appeared once. The J gene is TRBJ2-7, the V gene TRBV6-6; TRBD1 is a possible D gene (5 bases). The V end was cut by 0 bases, the J end by 5 bases, with 11 bases between. Germline CDR1 and CDR2: MNHNY and SVGAGI (reference sequence). The CDR3 length is 14 residues. This CDR3 is CASSYSGQTDEQYF. CDR3 bases: TGTGCCAGCAGTTACTCGGGGCAGACCGACGAGCAGTACTTC.

The V gene is TRBV27, the J gene TRBJ1-6; TRBD1 might be the D (6 bases). CDR3 length equals 15 residues. V dropped 2 bases and J dropped 7 bases, with 12 bases sitting between them. Germline CDR1 reads MNHEY; CDR2 reads SMNVEV (reference sequence). CDR3 protein: CASSLRGAVNSPLHF. In DNA form, the CDR3 reads TGTGCCAGCAGTTTAAGGGGGGCCGTGAATTCACCCCTCCACTTT.

This clone was seen more than once but under ten times. This rearrangement joins TRBV19 to TRBJ1-1; no definite D call. Germline V gene lookup returns CDR1 LNHDA and CDR2 SQIVND (reference sequence). This CDR3 contains 12 residues. V lost 3 bases to trimming and J lost 8 bases, with 10 bases between them. CDR3 nucleotides: TGTGCCAGTAGTATTCTGCGGGGAGAAGCTTTCTTT. As protein: CASSILRGEAFF.